The subject of this entry is one TCR beta chain. The antigen is undetermined. The data were produced by immunoSEQ multiplex PCR, yet TCRdb's version contains in-frame clones alone and is incomplete. Of roughly 90,000 clones detected, 75% to 90% appear once; the ten largest clones hold 20% to 25%. This sample was included in a study of cytomegalovirus exposure and HLA in healthy donors. Trimming removed 5 bases from V and 3 bases from J; junction bases left unmatched: 6. The V gene's germline CDR1 is SGHNT and CDR2 YENEEA. This CDR3 contains 14 residues. Study-wide results and limits: It was found in a later analysis that first-cohort TCR clusters tended to co-occur in the 130 or so validation repertoires. Across donors, most TCRs were seen rarely, yet some public ones were widespread. Reportedly, cytomegalovirus status was diagnosed with high sensitivity and specificity. The authors listed 150 or so TCR beta chains as cytomegalovirus-associated.

The chain links TRBV11-3 to TRBJ2-7; 8 bases match TRBD1. The sample comprised PBMCs. The source is a man between 18 and 29 years old in good health and CMV-seropositive. CDR3 in amino acids: CASSLGQGDYEQYV. The CDR3 DNA sequence: TGTGCCAGCAGCCTCGGACAGGGCGACTACGAGCAGTACGTC.